Following are 18 T cell receptor beta chains from one sample sequenced in a study of cytomegalovirus exposure and HLA in healthy donors. 60 Vbeta and 13 Jbeta primers were used in PCR. Data came from immunoSEQ multiplex PCR; TCRdb stores just in-frame clones and leaves some out. Among under 200,000 clones listed, roughly two thirds were seen once. Sequenced: PBMCs. The receptors were gathered from a woman aged 25-40 years in good health and CMV-seronegative.

The chain links TRBV20-1 to TRBJ2-5; tentative D call: TRBD2 (6 bases). Trimming took 7 bases from V and 5 from J, leaving 11 bases between them. Per the germline V gene, CDR1 is DFQATT and CDR2 is SNEGSKA (reference sequence). There are 11 residues in the CDR3. The CDR3 sequence: CSVREWETQYF. The CDR3 nucleotides read TGCAGTGTCCGGGAGTGGGAGACCCAGTACTTC.

The chain combines TRBV4-1 with TRBJ2-1; 9 nucleotides match TRBD1. The CDR3 covers 17 residues. Germline V CDR1 and CDR2: MGHRA, YSYEKL. V was pared by 2 bases and J by 7 bases, with 12 bases of the junction left unmatched. The CDR3 coding sequence is TGCGCCAGCAGCCAATTTCTCCCGGGACAGGGCTGGAATGAGCAGTTCTTC. It specifies CASSQFLPGQGWNEQFF.

In its sample, this clone was seen once. This chain connects TRBV29-1 to TRBJ2-5, with 7 bases fitting TRBD1. V shed 6 bases, J shed 4 bases, and the junction held 5 bases outside the gene matches. From germline, CDR1 is SQVTM and CDR2 ANQGSEA. The CDR3 runs 12 residues. The CDR3 nucleotides read TGCAGCGTCGCACAGGGGTCAGAGACCCAGTACTTC. It translates to CSVAQGSETQYF.

V and J are TRBV19 and TRBJ2-1; 7 bases agree with TRBD2. Trimming cost V 3 bases and J 0 bases; bases outside gene matches: 5. Germline CDR1 is LNHDA and CDR2 is SQIVND (reference sequence). This CDR3 has 16 amino acids. CDR3 region: CASSMGGKSSYNEQFF. CDR3 bases: TGTGCCAGTAGTATGGGGGGGAAGAGCTCCTACAATGAGCAGTTCTTC.

The J gene is TRBJ1-6, the V gene TRBV5-1; possible D gene TRBD1, 6 bases. Germline CDR1 reads SGHRS; CDR2 reads YFSETQ. Trimming removed 5 bases from V and 8 bases from J, with 11 bases in between. The CDR3 runs 13 residues. The CDR3 DNA is TGCGCCAGCAGTAGGGGGAGGGATTCACCCCTCCACTTT. Its protein product is CASSRGRDSPLHF.

This chain links TRBV7-9 with TRBJ2-2; TRBD2 matches 10 bases. V was clipped by 6 bases and J by 4 bases; unmatched bases: 2. This CDR3 has 14 residues. Germline V gene sequence: CDR1 SEHNR, CDR2 FQNEAQ (reference sequence). As DNA, the CDR3 is TGTGCCAGCAGTAGCGGGGGGCCCACCGGGGAGCTGTTTTTT. Translating gives CASSSGGPTGELFF.

The chain recombines TRBV10-3 with TRBJ1-2; D perhaps matches TRBD1 (5 bases). V lost 3 bases, J lost 4 bases, and 9 bases lay in between. The length of the CDR3 is 13 residues. The germline CDR1 and CDR2 sequences are ENHRY and SYGVKD. DNA for the CDR3: TGTGCCATCAGTGATCGGGGGACCTATGGCTACACCTTC. This codes for CAISDRGTYGYTF.

This chain joins TRBV20-1 and TRBJ2-7; D is uncertain. Looked up from germline, CDR1 is DFQATT and CDR2 is SNEGSKA (reference sequence). The CDR3 runs 10 residues. V gave up 6 bases and J gave up 3 bases, with 6 bases separating them. The CDR3 loop is CSALFYEQYF. Here the CDR3 DNA reads TGCAGTGCCCTATTCTACGAGCAGTACTTC.

The chain carries TRBV5-6 and TRBJ2-2, with a weak D call TRBD2 (6 bases). CDR3 size: 14 residues. The germline CDR1 and CDR2 sequences are SGHDT and YYEEEE. V dropped 4 bases and J dropped 0 bases, with 7 bases sitting between them. The CDR3 reads CASSRTTNTGELFF. The CDR3 region has the DNA TGTGCCAGCAGCCGGACTACGAACACCGGGGAGCTGTTTTTT. Together with reference TRBV5-6 and TRBJ2-2, the CDR3 gives the full variable domain: DAGVTQSPTHLIKTRGQQVTLRCSPKSGHDTVSWYQQALGQGPQFIFQYYEEEERQRGNFPDRFSGHQFPNYSSELNVNALLLGDSALYLCASSRTTNTGELFFGEGSRLTVL.

The DNA of the CDR3 is TGTGCCAGCCGAGGACTAGCGGGGGACACAGATACGCAGTATTTT. Translating it yields CASRGLAGDTDTQYF. The V gene is TRBV6-4, the J gene TRBJ2-3; TRBD2 agrees at 13 bases. The CDR3 contains 15 residues. The V gene's germline CDR1 is MRHNA and CDR2 SNTAGT. V lost 8 bases, J lost 2 bases, and 4 bases stayed unmatched.

This clone has more than one count but fewer than ten. V usage is TRBV28 and J usage is TRBJ2-2; D call uncertain. This CDR3 is 11 amino acids long. Germline V gene lookup returns CDR1 MDHEN and CDR2 SYDVKM. The ends were cut back, 7 bases at V and 7 bases at J, with 7 bases in the middle. In nucleotides, the CDR3 is TGTGCCAGCACTGAGAGCGGGGAGCTGTTTTTT. Protein: CASTESGELFF.

V and J are TRBV7-9 and TRBJ2-7, with 9 bases matching TRBD2. CDR3 length: 15 amino acids. Looked up from germline, CDR1 is SEHNR and CDR2 is FQNEAQ (reference sequence). Unmatched junction bases numbered 7, after V lost 5 bases and J lost 2 bases. CDR3 region: CASSQGLANTYEQYF. CDR3 bases: TGTGCCAGCAGCCAAGGACTAGCGAATACCTACGAGCAGTACTTC.

J is TRBJ1-5 and V is TRBV9; 9 positions agree with TRBD1. From germline, CDR1 is SGDLS and CDR2 YYNGEE. After removal of 3 bases from V and 7 bases from J, the junction contained 5 bases not matched to a gene. The CDR3 contains 14 residues. In nucleotides, the CDR3 is TGTGCCAGCAGCGCCGGACAGGGGAGCCAGCCCCAGCATTTT. This translates into CASSAGQGSQPQHF.

The chain employs TRBV11-3 and TRBJ2-2; a weak D match, TRBD1 (6 bases). V lost 6 bases to trimming and J lost 1 base, with 12 bases between them. The CDR3 consists of 15 residues. From germline, CDR1 is SGHNT and CDR2 YENEEA. CDR3 amino acids: CASSDRSLNTGELFF. The CDR3, as DNA: TGTGCCAGCAGTGACAGGTCGTTGAACACCGGGGAGCTGTTTTTT.

The V and J genes are TRBV6-5 and TRBJ2-7; D is uncertain. The V and J ends lost 0 bases and 3 bases respectively, with 15 bases between them. This CDR3 has 16 amino acids. Germline CDR1 reads MNHEY; CDR2 reads SVGAGI. Written as DNA, the CDR3 is TGTGCCAGCAGTTACTCGAGCGCACGGTTCGACTACGAGCAGTACTTC. This translates into CASSYSSARFDYEQYF.

The rearrangement links TRBV30 to TRBJ1-5; 11 bases match TRBD1. CDR3 length: 15 amino acids. In germline, CDR1 is GTSNPN, CDR2 SVGIG (reference sequence). V gave up 1 base and J gave up 4 bases; unmatched junction bases: 3. CDR3 residues: CAWSGTGGRNQPQHF. DNA of the CDR3: TGTGCCTGGAGTGGGACAGGGGGCCGGAATCAGCCCCAGCATTTT.

This rearrangement joins TRBV6-6 to TRBJ1-6; D gene ambiguous. CDR1 and CDR2 (germline): MNHNY, SVGAGI (reference sequence). CDR3 length: 15 amino acids. V was cut by 5 bases and J by 8 bases, with 16 bases left in between. The CDR3 DNA reads TGTGCCAGCAGTCTCCACCGGGGTCCCGATTCACCCCTCCACTTT. The encoded protein is CASSLHRGPDSPLHF.

J is TRBJ2-3 and V is TRBV4-3; 7 bases map to TRBD2. Per germline, CDR1 LGHNA and CDR2 YSLEER. V trimming: 2 bases; J trimming: 2 bases; junction bases outside the gene matches: 7. The CDR3 sequence is 16 residues long. For the CDR3, the DNA is TGCGCCAGCAGCCAAAGGACTAGTCAGTTCACAGATACGCAGTATTTT. Translation gives CASSQRTSQFTDTQYF.